The 7 T cell receptor beta chains below were found in one sample sequenced in a study of CD8 T cells in Susac syndrome. Reverse transcription of 0.5 to 1 ug RNA was performed with random hexamers. TCRdb called the immunoSEQ multiplex PCR reads again in MiXCR, with one record for every CDR3 protein. This table has about 210,000 distinct CDR3 sequences, approximately 95% appearing once. The sequenced sample was CD4+ T cells from PBMCs. These TCRs come from a human donor with multiple sclerosis.

The rearrangement uses TRBV3-1 and TRBJ2-7, with TRBD2 identical over 9 bases. The CDR3 covers 18 residues. The germline V gene has CDR1 LGHDT and CDR2 YNNKEL (reference sequence). J lost 5 bases, V lost 0 bases, and 14 bases had no gene match. The CDR3 coding sequence is TGTGCCAGCAGCCAAGAAAGTCGGCTAGCGGGGCGCGGGGACGAGCAGTACTTC. It translates to CASSQESRLAGRGDEQYF.

This chain connects TRBV11-2 to TRBJ1-1; no clear D. Trimming removed 1 base from V and 1 base from J, with 10 bases in between. The germline CDR1 and CDR2 sequences are SGHAT and FQNNGV. This CDR3 region has 15 residues. The CDR3, as DNA: TGTGCCAGCAGCTTAGGGGTCCTTTCGAACACTGAAGCTTTCTTT. This translates into CASSLGVLSNTEAFF.

The chain employs TRBV27 and TRBJ1-1; D is undetermined. The germline V and J ends were trimmed by 4 bases and 10 bases, with 19 bases remaining between them. CDR3 length: 14 amino acids. Germline-derived CDR1 and CDR2 are MNHEY and SMNVEV (reference sequence). The CDR3 DNA reads TGTGCCAGCAGTTCCTCGACTCGTCGTCCGTCAGCTTTCTTT. This sequence encodes CASSSSTRRPSAFF.

This clonotype was picked up one time. This chain connects TRBV30 to TRBJ2-7; the D call may be TRBD1 or TRBD2 (5 bases each). The CDR3 sequence is 13 residues long. Germline-derived CDR1 and CDR2 are GTSNPN and SVGIG (reference sequence). V dropped 3 bases and J dropped 5 bases, with 14 bases sitting between them. CDR3 amino acids: CAWSPGTIDEQYF. The DNA of the CDR3 is TGTGCCTGGAGCCCAGGGACCATCGACGAGCAGTACTTC.

The genes are TRBV4-2 and TRBJ2-5; 15 bases are shared with TRBD2. The CDR3 totals 17 residues. V lost 0 bases and J lost 4; bases outside the gene matches: 3. The germline gives CDR1 LGHNA, CDR2 YNFKEQ. DNA of the CDR3: TGTGCCAGCAGCCAAGAATCGGGACTAGCGGGAGGAGAGACCCAGTACTTC. Its translation is CASSQESGLAGGETQYF.

The CDR3 region is CASSFLGREAFF. In DNA, the CDR3 is TGTGCCAGCAGTTTTTTGGGACGGGAAGCTTTCTTT. The chain has TRBV12-3 or TRBV12-4 and TRBJ1-1, with D maybe TRBD1 (5 bases). The CDR3 is 12 residues long. Trimming pared 3 bases from V and 8 bases from J, leaving 10 bases between.

The rearrangement links TRBV29-1 to TRBJ2-3, with D perhaps TRBD2 (6 bases). From germline, CDR1 is SQVTM and CDR2 ANQGSEA. Between the trimmed V and J ends, which lost 6 bases and 3 bases, there was a span of 16 bases. The CDR3 length is 14 residues. CDR3 nucleotides: TGCAGCGTGAGGATTGAGCGGGTAACAGATACGCAGTATTTT. This translates into CSVRIERVTDTQYF.